The clone carrying this T cell receptor (beta chain) was seen a single time. Its specificity is unknown. Treatment specified: oral pan-JAK inhibitor, 5-10 mg twice daily. The source of the sample is a study of CD8+ T cells in alopecia areata. The V end lost 8 bases, the J end lost 7 bases, and 9 bases lay between the germline ends. Germline lookup yields CDR1 LNHNV and CDR2 YYDKDF (reference sequence). This CDR3 is built from 11 residues. General observations from the study: Relative to normal scalp, lesional scalp, especially alopecia totalis/universalis, showed higher clonality.

Extraction of RNA preceded its reverse transcription into cDNA, which served as the sequencing template. Here immunoSEQ multiplex PCR was the method, and the copy in TCRdb shows in-frame clones only, minus some. The table includes 95,000 to 100,000 clones, 60% to 65% detected once. This TCR was recovered from a human donor with alopecia areata. V gene TRBV15 combines with J gene TRBJ2-1, with D possibly TRBD2 on 5 matching bases. The sequences come from CD8+ T cells sorted from blood, collected at week 4, from a patient treated with tofacitinib. The CDR3 DNA follows: TGTGCCACCCTCGGACTGAATGAGCAGTTCTTC. Its protein product is CATLGLNEQFF. Combining the CDR3 with reference TRBV15 and TRBJ2-1 gives the whole variable domain DAMVIQNPRYQVTQFGKPVTLSCSQTLNHNVMYWYQQKSSQAPKLLFHYYDKDFNNEADTPDNFQSRRPNTSFCFLDIRSPGLGDTAMYLCATLGLNEQFFGPGTRLTVL.